Shown below are 22 T cell receptor beta chains from a single sample sequenced in a study of regulatory T cells in long-lasting Graves disease. The time point denotes: newly diagnosed GD, antithyroid drugs for less than 3 months. Making the TCR library involved RNA that had been extracted from PBMCs. Assembly of TCR beta libraries relied on iRepertoire HTBI primers together with Arm-PCR of CDR3 regions. TCRdb reanalysed the multiplex PCR reads using MiXCR and keeps one entry per CDR3 protein. This table holds 550,000 to 700,000 distinct CDR3 sequences, around 16% found once. The sample was also linked to a second study, of T cells in Graves' hyperthyroidism and ophthalmopathy.

The sample was peripheral blood mononuclear cells (PBMCs), taken at new diagnosis, from a patient treated with antithyroid drugs. Every receptor here comes from a man between 18 and 29 years old with Graves disease.

Ten or more counts support this clonotype. The chain employs TRBV5-1 and TRBJ2-3, with D uncertain. The CDR3 spans 15 residues. Germline V CDR1 and CDR2: SGHRS, YFSETQ. Trimming cost V 0 bases and J 4 bases, with 12 bases left between them. CDR3 residues: CASSLESFTPDTQYF. The CDR3 region has the DNA TGCGCCAGCAGCTTGGAGTCATTCACCCCAGATACGCAGTATTTT.

This chain connects TRBV20-1 to TRBJ2-5; D unclear. V lost 5 bases to trimming and J lost 4 bases, with 14 bases between them. The length of the CDR3 is 13 residues. CDR1 and CDR2 (germline): DFQATT, SNEGSKA (reference sequence). The CDR3 loop reads CSAPAGLGETQYF. For the CDR3, the DNA is TGCAGTGCTCCGGCCGGATTGGGAGAGACCCAGTACTTC.

V gene TRBV19 combines with J gene TRBJ2-7; 8 bases are shared with TRBD1. Trimming cost V 9 bases and J 3 bases; bases outside gene matches: 7. The CDR3 is 13 residues long. From germline, CDR1 is LNHDA and CDR2 SQIVND (reference sequence). The CDR3 region is CASLPTGGYEQYF. The CDR3 bases are TGTGCCAGCCTTCCCACAGGGGGCTACGAGCAGTACTTC.

This clonotype was counted between two and nine times. V and J are TRBV28 and TRBJ1-6; D remains unclear. This CDR3 has 16 amino acids. V was pared by 6 bases and J by 5 bases, with 17 bases between. Germline CDR1 is MDHEN and CDR2 is SYDVKM. The CDR3 spells CASSSFPRPNNSPLHF. The CDR3 nucleotides are TGTGCCAGCAGCTCCTTTCCCCGCCCCAATAATTCACCCCTCCACTTT.

The table lists this clonotype with many counts. The chain combines TRBV18 with TRBJ1-1; the D is unclear. This CDR3 region has 13 residues. Trimming removed 3 bases at V and 1 base at J, with 6 bases between. The germline CDR1 and CDR2 sequences are KGHSH and LQKENI. CDR3 nucleotides: TGTGCCAGCTCACCTCCTACGAACACTGAAGCTTTCTTT. Amino acids: CASSPPTNTEAFF.

The table lists this clonotype with a few counts. The chain combines TRBV6-9 with TRBJ2-1, with TRBD1 matching over 8 bases. CDR3 length equals 18 residues. Per the germline V gene, CDR1 is MNHGY and CDR2 is SVAAGI. Unmatched junction bases numbered 14, after V lost 3 bases and J lost 4 bases. The CDR3 nucleotides are TGTGCCAGCAGTTACGGTTCAGGGGGCGCCCTATCGTACAATGAGCAGTTCTTC. It encodes CASSYGSGGALSYNEQFF.

The chain carries TRBV4-2 and TRBJ2-7; 10 bases match TRBD2. The CDR3 totals 16 residues. Germline lookup yields CDR1 LGHNA and CDR2 YNFKEQ. With V trimmed by 0 bases and J by 4 bases, 6 bases remained unmatched. The CDR3 nucleotides are TGTGCCAGCAGCCAAGAAAGAGCGGGAGGGTCGTACGAGCAGTACTTC. It specifies CASSQERAGGSYEQYF.

The chain carries TRBV4-1 and TRBJ2-3, with D perhaps TRBD1 (7 bases). CDR3 length: 18 residues. Germline lookup yields CDR1 MGHRA and CDR2 YSYEKL. Trimming took 4 bases from V and 6 from J, leaving 26 bases between them. Written as DNA, the CDR3 is TGCGCCAGCAGCCTGGGGGGCCCACGAAGGGGGCTGCGGGATACGCAGTATTTT. Protein sequence: CASSLGGPRRGLRDTQYF.

The table lists this clonotype with many counts. This chain links TRBV5-1 with TRBJ2-1; D call uncertain. V dropped 1 base and J dropped 5 bases, with 7 bases sitting between them. CDR3 length: 13 amino acids. The germline gives CDR1 SGHRS, CDR2 YFSETQ. The CDR3 nucleotides read TGCGCCAGCAGCTTGAGTCCGAACAATGAGCAGTTCTTC. As protein: CASSLSPNNEQFF.

This chain joins TRBV7-3 and TRBJ2-1; no reliable D call. V was clipped by 4 bases and J by 0 bases, with 7 bases between them. Per the germline V gene, CDR1 is SGHTA and CDR2 is FQGTGA. The CDR3 length is 14 residues. CDR3 in amino acids: CASSSAVSYNEQFF. DNA for the CDR3: TGTGCCAGCAGCTCCGCGGTCTCCTACAATGAGCAGTTCTTC.

This clonotype was counted many times. The chain couples TRBV20-1 to TRBJ2-7, with D unclear. Germline V gene sequence: CDR1 DFQATT, CDR2 SNEGSKA (reference sequence). The CDR3 loop spans 13 amino acids. Trimming removed 6 bases at V and 1 base at J, with 13 bases between. The CDR3 sequence is CSARTGQSYEQYF. CDR3 nucleotide sequence: TGCAGTGCCAGGACCGGGCAATCCTACGAGCAGTACTTC.

The sample holds many counts of this clonotype. This chain joins TRBV2 and TRBJ1-2; no clear D gene. V dropped 7 bases and J dropped 2 bases, with 8 bases sitting between them. The CDR3 extends over 12 amino acids. Germline V CDR1 and CDR2: SNHLY, FYNNEI. The CDR3 loop reads CASKSRNYGYTF. In DNA, the CDR3 is TGTGCCAGCAAGTCCAGGAACTATGGCTACACCTTC.

Ten or more counts support this clonotype. This chain connects TRBV28 to TRBJ2-3; D gene unclear. Germline V CDR1 and CDR2: MDHEN, SYDVKM. Trimming left V 7 bases short and J 1 base short, with 12 bases between. The CDR3 has 14 amino acids. The chain's CDR3 is CASTHRGRTDTQYF. CDR3 in DNA: TGTGCCAGCACCCATCGAGGCCGCACAGATACGCAGTATTTT.

This clonotype was seen only a few times. The chain couples TRBV9 to TRBJ2-1, with 14 nucleotides matching TRBD2. CDR3 length: 17 amino acids. Germline V lookup: CDR1 SGDLS, CDR2 YYNGEE. V was pared by 4 bases and J by 2 bases, with 5 bases of the junction left unmatched. The CDR3 bases are TGTGCCAGCAGCCCCAGACTAGCGGGAGGGACCTACAATGAGCAGTTCTTC. It yields the protein CASSPRLAGGTYNEQFF.

This clonotype was observed at least ten times. The V and J genes are TRBV27 and TRBJ1-1; TRBD1 matches at 8 bases. This CDR3 region has 14 residues. The germline CDR1 and CDR2 sequences are MNHEY and SMNVEV (reference sequence). J gave up 3 bases and V 7 bases, and 7 bases lay outside the gene matches. For the CDR3, the DNA is TGTGCCAGCATCCGGACAGGGCCCGACACTGAAGCTTTCTTT. It yields the protein CASIRTGPDTEAFF.

This clonotype was seen at least ten times. The CDR3 DNA reads as TGTGCCAGCAGTTACAGGTCGACAGCATTTGGAGAAAAACTGTTTTTT. Translated, it gives CASSYRSTAFGEKLFF. The genes are TRBV6-2 or TRBV6-3 and TRBJ1-4; maybe TRBD1 (5 bases). The CDR3 loop spans 16 amino acids. CDR1 MNHEY and CDR2 SVGEGT come from the germline V gene. V shed 2 bases and J shed 8 bases, with 18 bases lying between them.

This clonotype was seen ten or more times. The chain is built from TRBV6-1 and TRBJ1-3; D is perhaps TRBD1 (5 bases). V gave up 5 bases and J gave up 0 bases, with 17 bases separating them. CDR1 is MNHNS, CDR2 SASEGT, per germline. The CDR3 length is 17 residues. DNA for the CDR3: TGTGCCAGCAGTCCTCTTCTTTTAACAGGCTCTGGAAACACCATATATTTT. It codes for CASSPLLLTGSGNTIYF.

This clonotype appeared a few times. The V call is TRBV20-1, the J call TRBJ1-2, with D maybe TRBD1 (6 bases). The length of the CDR3 is 15 residues. V was cut by 5 bases and J by 2 bases, with 18 bases left in between. CDR1 is DFQATT and CDR2 is SNEGSKA in the germline V gene (reference sequence). CDR3 protein: CSASSWDTANYGYTF. The CDR3 nucleotides read TGCAGTGCTTCCTCCTGGGACACGGCCAACTATGGCTACACCTTC.

This chain joins TRBV4-2 and TRBJ2-3; TRBD2 matches 7 bases. The junction had 11 bases not matched to a gene; V was cut back by 3 bases and J by 5 bases. The CDR3 sequence is 16 residues long. Germline V CDR1 and CDR2: LGHNA, YNFKEQ. CDR3 amino acids: CASSHPGEGGLDTQYF. DNA of the CDR3: TGTGCCAGCAGCCACCCCGGGGAGGGAGGCTTAGATACGCAGTATTTT.

The genes are TRBV6-1 and TRBJ2-7, with D unresolved. CDR1 is MNHNS and CDR2 is SASEGT in the germline V gene. The CDR3 consists of 15 residues. Between the trimmed V and J ends, which lost 5 bases and 3 bases, there was a span of 17 bases. CDR3 bases: TGTGCCAGCAGTCCCCTTTTCCAGCGCGACTACGAGCAGTACTTC. Translated, it gives CASSPLFQRDYEQYF.

This clonotype was recorded at least ten times. V gene TRBV6-2 or TRBV6-3 combines with J gene TRBJ2-7; D is perhaps TRBD2 (5 bases). The V gene's germline CDR1 is MNHEY and CDR2 SVGEGT. V lost 6 bases to trimming and J lost 7 bases, with 10 bases between them. The CDR3 runs 11 residues. The CDR3 DNA reads as TGTGCCAGCAGGTACCCGGGGGAGCAGTACTTC. This encodes CASRYPGEQYF.

The chain employs TRBV5-1 and TRBJ2-1; no reliable D call. The CDR3 runs to 12 residues. Per the germline V gene, CDR1 is SGHRS and CDR2 is YFSETQ. Trimming removed 4 bases at V and 5 bases at J, with 7 bases between. As DNA, the CDR3 is TGCGCCAGCAGCCCCCAGCACAATGAGCAGTTCTTC. It translates to CASSPQHNEQFF.